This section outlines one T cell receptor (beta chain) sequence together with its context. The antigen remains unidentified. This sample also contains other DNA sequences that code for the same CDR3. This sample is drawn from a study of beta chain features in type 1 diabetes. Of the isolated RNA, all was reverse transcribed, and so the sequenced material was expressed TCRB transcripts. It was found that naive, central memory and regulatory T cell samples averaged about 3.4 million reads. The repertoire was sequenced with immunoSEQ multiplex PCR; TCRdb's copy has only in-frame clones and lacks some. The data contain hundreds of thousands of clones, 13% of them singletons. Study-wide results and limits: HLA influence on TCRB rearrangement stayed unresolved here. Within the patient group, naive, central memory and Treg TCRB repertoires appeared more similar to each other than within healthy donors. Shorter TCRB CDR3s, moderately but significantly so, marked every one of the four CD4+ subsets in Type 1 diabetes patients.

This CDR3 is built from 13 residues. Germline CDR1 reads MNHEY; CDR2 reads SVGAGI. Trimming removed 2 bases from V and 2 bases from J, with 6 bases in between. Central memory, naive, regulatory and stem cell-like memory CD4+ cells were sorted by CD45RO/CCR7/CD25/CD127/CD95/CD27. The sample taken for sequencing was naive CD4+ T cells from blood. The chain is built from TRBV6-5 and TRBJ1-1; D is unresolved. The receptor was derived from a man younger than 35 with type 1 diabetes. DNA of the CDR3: TGTGCCAGCAGTTACCGGGTCAACACTGAAGCTTTCTTT. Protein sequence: CASSYRVNTEAFF.